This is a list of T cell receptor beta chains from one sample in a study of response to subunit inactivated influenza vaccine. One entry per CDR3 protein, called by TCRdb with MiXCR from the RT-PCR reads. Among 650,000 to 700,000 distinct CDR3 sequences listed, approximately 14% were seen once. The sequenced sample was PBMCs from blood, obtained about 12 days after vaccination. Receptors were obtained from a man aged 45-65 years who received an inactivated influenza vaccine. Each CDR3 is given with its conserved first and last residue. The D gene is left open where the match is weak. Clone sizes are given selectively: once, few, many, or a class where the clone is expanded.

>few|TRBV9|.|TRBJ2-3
CASSPGGGGTDTQYF
TGTGCCAGCAGCCCTGGGGGAGGAGGGACAGATACGCAGTATTTT
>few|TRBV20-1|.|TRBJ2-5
CRASATVVTQYF
TGCAGGGCTAGCGCGACAGTAGTTACCCAGTACTTC
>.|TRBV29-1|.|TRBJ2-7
CSVSPGKNYEQYF
TGCAGCGTCAGCCCCGGGAAGAACTACGAGCAGTACTTC
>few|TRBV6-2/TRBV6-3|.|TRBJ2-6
CASSYSMTTAHSVLEANVLTF
TGTGCCAGCAGTTACTCGATGACGACAGCACACTCAGTTCTGGAGGCCAACGTCCTGACTTTC
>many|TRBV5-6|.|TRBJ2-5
CASSPRAGKTQYF
TGTGCCAGCAGCCCCCGAGCCGGAAAGACCCAGTACTTC
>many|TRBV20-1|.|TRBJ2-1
CSATLALYNEQFF
TGCAGTGCTACTCTAGCGCTTTACAATGAGCAGTTCTTC
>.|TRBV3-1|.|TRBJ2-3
CASSQEGNTQYF
TGTGCCAGCAGCCAAGAGGGGAATACGCAGTATTTT
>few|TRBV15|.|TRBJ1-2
CATSSARGANYGYTF
TGTGCCACCAGCAGCGCCAGGGGTGCAAACTATGGCTACACCTTC
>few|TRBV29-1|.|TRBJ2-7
CSVDNGALDYEQYF
TGCAGCGTTGATAACGGGGCCCTTGACTACGAGCAGTACTTC
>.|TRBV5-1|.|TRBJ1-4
CASSQGSSGGAEKLFF
TGCGCCAGCAGTCAGGGATCTTCGGGAGGGGCTGAAAAACTGTTTTTT
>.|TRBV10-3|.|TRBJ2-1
CAISGRGMVGDEQFF
TGTGCCATCAGTGGTCGGGGAATGGTAGGGGATGAGCAGTTCTTC
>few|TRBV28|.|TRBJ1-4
CASSSGGQFNEKLFF
TGTGCCAGCAGTTCGGGTGGGCAGTTTAATGAAAAACTGTTTTTT
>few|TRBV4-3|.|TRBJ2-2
CASSQGIVFDRANTGELFF
TGCGCCAGCAGCCAAGGCATCGTTTTCGACAGAGCGAACACCGGGGAGCTGTTTTTT